One and the same sample provided the 15 T cell receptor beta chains below, sequenced in a study of patients and donors after allogeneic stem cell transplantation. TCRdb independently ran MiXCR on the RT-PCR reads; one entry per CDR3 protein. The top ten clones hold about 3% of a sample with under 200,000 distinct CDR3 sequences, about 29% of them seen once. Sequenced input: blood, either unsorted or a sorted T cell fraction (not recorded which). Every receptor here comes from a human donor who was either an allogeneic HSCT recipient or a stem cell or donor lymphocyte infusion donor (not recorded which). It is not recorded whose cells these are; they may come from a transplant donor.

This clonotype has a handful of counts. CDR3 sequence (DNA): TGTGCCAGCACTATCCTCGGGGACAGGGATGGCTACACCTTC. Residues: CASTILGDRDGYTF. The J gene is TRBJ1-2, the V gene TRBV6-6, with 9 bases fitting TRBD1. V lost 7 bases to trimming and J lost 6 bases; unmatched junction nucleotides: 9. The CDR3 spans 14 residues. CDR1 MNHNY and CDR2 SVGAGI come from the germline V gene (reference sequence).

The CDR3 DNA follows: TGTGCCAGCAGTGCACCTAGCGTCAATGAGCAGTTCTTC. Protein: CASSAPSVNEQFF. The genes are TRBV28 and TRBJ2-1; weak D call: TRBD2 (6 bases). CDR1 and CDR2 (germline): MDHEN, SYDVKM. V was shortened by 5 bases and J by 6 bases, with 11 bases between the two germline ends. This CDR3 has 13 amino acids.

This clonotype has just a few counts. The rearrangement joins TRBV20-1 to TRBJ1-5; no definite D call. The CDR3 contains 16 residues. The ends were cut back, 0 bases at V and 0 bases at J, with 12 bases in the middle. Germline V gene lookup returns CDR1 DFQATT and CDR2 SNEGSKA (reference sequence). CDR3 region: CSARDGRRYSNQPQHF. The CDR3 DNA reads as TGCAGTGCTAGAGATGGACGGCGGTATAGCAATCAGCCCCAGCATTTT.

This clonotype was counted only a few times. This chain joins TRBV6-5 and TRBJ1-1, with D unclear. Germline CDR1 reads MNHEY; CDR2 reads SVGAGI. V was pared by 8 bases and J by 3 bases, with 10 bases between. The CDR3 extends over 12 amino acids. CDR3 in amino acids: CASFAGHTEAFF. As DNA, the CDR3 is TGTGCCAGCTTCGCTGGTCACACTGAAGCTTTCTTT.

This clonotype was seen a handful of times. This chain joins TRBV4-1 and TRBJ2-2; 10 nucleotides line up with TRBD2. The CDR3 is 16 residues long. Germline-derived CDR1 and CDR2 are MGHRA and YSYEKL. Trimming removed 4 bases from V and 1 base from J; junction bases left unmatched: 3. CDR3 loop: CASSPRTSGNTGELFF. For the CDR3, the DNA is TGCGCCAGCAGCCCTCGGACTAGCGGGAACACCGGGGAGCTGTTTTTT.

This clonotype has only a few counts. This chain joins TRBV7-3 and TRBJ2-3; tentative D call: TRBD1 (5 bases). The ends were cut back, 8 bases at V and 5 bases at J, with 11 bases in the middle. This CDR3 has 12 amino acids. The germline gives CDR1 SGHTA, CDR2 FQGTGA. CDR3 sequence reads: CASAGPGDTQYF. The CDR3 coding sequence is TGTGCCAGCGCAGGGCCAGGAGATACGCAGTATTTT.

This clonotype appeared a few times. V is TRBV24-1 and J is TRBJ2-3; tentative D call: TRBD2 (6 bases). Looked up from germline, CDR1 is KGHDR and CDR2 is SFDVKD. Trimming stripped 4 bases from V and 4 bases from J, with 8 bases between. The CDR3 loop spans 13 amino acids. The CDR3 is CATSDSGADTQYF. The CDR3 bases are TGTGCCACCAGTGACTCGGGGGCAGATACGCAGTATTTT.

This clonotype was seen only a few times. J is TRBJ1-5 and V is TRBV5-8; possible D gene TRBD1, 6 bases. The V end lost 0 bases, the J end lost 0 bases, and 7 bases lay between the germline ends. The CDR3 length is 15 residues. Germline assignment: CDR1 SGHTS and CDR2 YDEGEE. The CDR3 reads CASSLGTDSNQPQHF. The CDR3 nucleotides read TGTGCCAGCAGCTTGGGGACAGATAGCAATCAGCCCCAGCATTTT.

The chain uses TRBV5-1 and TRBJ1-6; D might be TRBD1 (5 bases). The germline V gene has CDR1 SGHRS and CDR2 YFSETQ. Trimming left V 0 bases short and J 9 bases short, with 10 bases between. This CDR3 is built from 14 residues. The CDR3 DNA reads TGCGCCAGCAGCTTGGAGCAGGGAAGTTCACCCCTCCACTTT. Translated, it gives CASSLEQGSSPLHF.

This clonotype came up many times. This chain uses TRBV18 with TRBJ1-2; TRBD1 matches at 7 bases. The CDR3 extends over 15 amino acids. V gave up 3 bases and J gave up 6 bases; unmatched junction bases: 10. Germline V gives CDR1 KGHSH, CDR2 LQKENI. CDR3 protein: CASSPPHRGADGYTF. CDR3 bases: TGTGCCAGCTCACCGCCACACAGGGGAGCGGATGGCTACACCTTC.

This chain uses TRBV4-3 with TRBJ1-4, with 9 bases identical to TRBD1. J lost 0 bases, V lost 4 bases, and 3 bases had no gene match. The CDR3 loop spans 16 amino acids. Germline CDR1 LGHNA, CDR2 YSLEER. The CDR3 spells CASSPRTGATNEKLFF. CDR3 coding DNA: TGCGCCAGCAGCCCTCGGACAGGGGCAACTAATGAAAAACTGTTTTTT.

V usage is TRBV6-5 and J usage is TRBJ2-7; 7 bases align to TRBD2. Looked up from germline, CDR1 is MNHEY and CDR2 is SVGAGI. The CDR3 loop spans 15 amino acids. The junction had 7 bases not matched to a gene; V was cut back by 2 bases and J by 3 bases. In DNA form, the CDR3 reads TGTGCCAGCAGTTACGGGGCGGGAGTAGGCTACGAGCAGTACTTC. Amino acids: CASSYGAGVGYEQYF.

The sample holds many counts of this clonotype. The rearrangement links TRBV24-1 to TRBJ1-2; D unresolved. This CDR3 has 17 residues. CDR1 is KGHDR, CDR2 SFDVKD, per germline. V dropped 3 bases and J dropped 3 bases, with 19 bases sitting between them. The CDR3 protein is CATSDPKRTKSHYGYTF. In DNA form, the CDR3 reads TGTGCCACCAGTGATCCTAAACGGACCAAGTCCCACTATGGCTACACCTTC.

The chain recombines TRBV12-3 or TRBV12-4 with TRBJ2-1; possibly TRBD1 or TRBD2 for D (5 bases each). The CDR3 has 14 amino acids. V lost 6 bases, J lost 7 bases, and 16 bases lay in between. The CDR3 region is CASSPRTWTNEQFF. CDR3 bases: TGTGCCAGCAGCCCCCGGACTTGGACAAATGAGCAGTTCTTC.

V gene TRBV7-8 combines with J gene TRBJ1-1; D is ambiguous. Germline V lookup: CDR1 SGHVS, CDR2 FQNEAQ. CDR3 size: 14 residues. V was trimmed by 3 bases and J by 0 bases, leaving 8 bases between them. The CDR3 here is CASSLRHMNTEAFF. The CDR3 DNA follows: TGTGCCAGCAGCTTGCGGCACATGAACACTGAAGCTTTCTTT.